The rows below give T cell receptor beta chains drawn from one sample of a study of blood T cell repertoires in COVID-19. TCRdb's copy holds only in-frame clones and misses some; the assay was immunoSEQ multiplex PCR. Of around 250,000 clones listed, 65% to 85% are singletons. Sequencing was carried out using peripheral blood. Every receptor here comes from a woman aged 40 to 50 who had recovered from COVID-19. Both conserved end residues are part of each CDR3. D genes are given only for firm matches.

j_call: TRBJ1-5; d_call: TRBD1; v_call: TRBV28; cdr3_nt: TGTGCCAGCACCCCCGACAGGGGGTTTATTCAGCCCCAGCATTTT; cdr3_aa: CASTPDRGFIQPQHF
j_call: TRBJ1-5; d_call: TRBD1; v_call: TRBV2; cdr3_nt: TGTGCCAGCAGTTTATCAGGACAGGGGAGCCAGCCCCAGCATTTT; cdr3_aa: CASSLSGQGSQPQHF
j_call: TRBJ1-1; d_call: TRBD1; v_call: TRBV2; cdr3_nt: TGTGCCAGCCGGAAGGGGGCAGGGAACACTGAAGCTTTCTTT; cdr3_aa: CASRKGAGNTEAFF
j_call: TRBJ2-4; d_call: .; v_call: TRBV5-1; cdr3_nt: TGCGCCAGCAGCTTGGGACGACAGTTAGCCAAAAACATTCAGTACTTC; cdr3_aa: CASSLGRQLAKNIQYF
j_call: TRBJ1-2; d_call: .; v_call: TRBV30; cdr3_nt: TGTGCCTGGAGTCCCCTATCTGGCTACACCTTC; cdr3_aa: CAWSPLSGYTF
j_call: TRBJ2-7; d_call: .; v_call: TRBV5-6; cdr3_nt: TGTGCCAGCAGCTCCCGGGACTCCGCATACGAGCAGTACTTC; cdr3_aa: CASSSRDSAYEQYF
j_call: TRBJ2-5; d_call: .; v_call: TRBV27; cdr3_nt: TGTGCCAGCAGTTTAGGCAGGGGCCCTGGCCCTGGCCAAGAGACCCAGTACTTC; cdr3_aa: CASSLGRGPGPGQETQYF
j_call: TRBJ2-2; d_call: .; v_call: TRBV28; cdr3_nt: TGTGCCAGCAGTTTGACGCAGGAGAACACCGGGGAGCTGTTTTTT; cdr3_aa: CASSLTQENTGELFF
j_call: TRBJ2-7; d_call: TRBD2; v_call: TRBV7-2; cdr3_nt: TGTGCCAGCAGCTTAGAACTAGCGGGGAAGTACGAGCAGTACTTC; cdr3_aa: CASSLELAGKYEQYF
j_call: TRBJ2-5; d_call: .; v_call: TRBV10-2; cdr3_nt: TGCGCCAGTCTTCCGCCGGGATTACAAGAGACCCAGTACTTC; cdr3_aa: CASLPPGLQETQYF
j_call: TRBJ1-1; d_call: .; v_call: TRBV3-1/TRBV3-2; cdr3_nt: TGTGCCAGCAGCCAAGACAGGGATTTCGTCCGAGCTTTCTTT; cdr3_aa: CASSQDRDFVRAFF
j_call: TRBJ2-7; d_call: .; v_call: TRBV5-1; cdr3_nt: TGCGCCAGCAGCTTGGACAGGGTAGTTTACGAGCAGTACTTC; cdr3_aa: CASSLDRVVYEQYF
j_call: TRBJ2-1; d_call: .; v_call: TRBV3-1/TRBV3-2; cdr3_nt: TGTGCCAGCAGCTTGGACACGAGCTCCTACAATGAGCAGTTCTTC; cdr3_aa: CASSLDTSSYNEQFF
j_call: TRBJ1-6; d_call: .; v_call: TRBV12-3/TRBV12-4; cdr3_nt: TGTGCCAGCAGTTTCAGGGCATCACCCCTCCACTTT; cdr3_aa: CASSFRASPLHF
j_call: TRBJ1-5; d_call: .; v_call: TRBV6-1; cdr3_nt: TGTGCCAGCAGTGAAGCCGTCCGAGGTAGTCAGCCCCAGCATTTT; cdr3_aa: CASSEAVRGSQPQHF
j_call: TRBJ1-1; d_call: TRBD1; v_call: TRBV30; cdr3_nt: TGTGCCTGGGTTCGTCTAGGCCGTAGGGACAGGATGGTGAACACTGAAGCTTTCTTT; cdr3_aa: CAWVRLGRRDRMVNTEAFF
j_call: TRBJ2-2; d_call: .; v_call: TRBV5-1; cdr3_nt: TGCGCCAGCAGTGACGGGACAACCTACACCGGGGAGCTGTTTTTT; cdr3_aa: CASSDGTTYTGELFF